This T cell receptor beta chain emerged from a study of T cell responses to AZD1222 COVID-19 vaccine. Study-level findings and limits: Spike-specific TCR repertoires showed rising breadth and depth after two AZD1222 doses. Among vaccine-associated CD4 TCRs, coverage spanned spike, with dominance at 160-218 and 743-854. The donor cohort was predominantly white British with a female majority, and clonal diversity may have been underestimated.

With respect to this clone: The antigen remains undetermined.

Sequencing used immunoSEQ multiplex PCR; TCRdb keeps in-frame clones, though not all of them. Of over 150,000 clones in the sample, 92% were seen once. Germline CDR1 is SGHVS and CDR2 is FQNEAQ. CDR3 size: 14 residues. V was shortened by 5 bases and J by 2 bases, with 12 bases between the two germline ends. The source is an adult in good health. This rearrangement joins TRBV7-8 to TRBJ1-2; D is unresolved. This material consisted of peripheral blood, taken on day 0 of MenACWY control vaccination. Here the CDR3 DNA reads TGTGCCAGCAGCCCGCCCAAGACGAACTATGGCTACACCTTC. Protein: CASSPPKTNYGYTF.